Presented here are 20 T cell receptor beta chains from one specimen sequenced in a study of shared clonotypes between healthy human individuals. Only in-frame clones appear in the TCRdb table, and some are missing; sequencing was by immunoSEQ multiplex PCR. The repertoire holds roughly 2.6 million clones, with around 90% as singletons. Sequences were obtained from naive CD4+ T cells sorted from blood. Subset of the sample: CD45RA+ positively selected. The receptors originated from a man younger than 35 in good health.

The V gene is TRBV28, the J gene TRBJ2-7; D ambiguous. Germline CDR1 reads MDHEN; CDR2 reads SYDVKM. Trimming took 6 bases from V and 1 from J, leaving 10 bases between them. The CDR3 consists of 13 residues. CDR3 residues: CASSRTVSYEQYF. Here the CDR3 DNA reads TGTGCCAGCAGCAGGACGGTTTCCTACGAGCAGTACTTC.

Here the CDR3 reads CASSEGDNNQPQHF. The CDR3 nucleotides read TGCGCCAGCAGCGAGGGGGATAACAATCAGCCCCAGCATTTT. The gene calls are TRBV5-1 and TRBJ1-5; a weak D match, TRBD1 (6 bases). Trimming cost V 4 bases and J 3 bases, with 11 bases left between them. The germline V gene encodes CDR1 SGHRS and CDR2 YFSETQ. The CDR3 covers 14 residues. Drawing the rest from reference TRBV5-1 and TRBJ1-5, the complete variable domain is KAGVTQTPRYLIKTRGQQVTLSCSPISGHRSVSWYQQTPGQGLQFLFEYFSETQRNKGNFPGRFSGRQFSNSRSEMNVSTLELGDSALYLCASSEGDNNQPQHFGDGTRLSIL.

The chain is built from TRBV6-1 and TRBJ2-2; D is unresolved. Germline CDR1 and CDR2: MNHNS and SASEGT. This CDR3 comprises 14 residues. Trimming stripped 8 bases from V and 0 bases from J, with 10 bases between. The CDR3 loop reads CASGVTANTGELFF. CDR3 coding DNA: TGTGCCAGCGGGGTAACTGCGAACACCGGGGAGCTGTTTTTT.

On this clone itself: Other DNA sequences of this sample code for an identical CDR3. The genes are TRBV7-2 and TRBJ2-3, with D possibly TRBD2 on 6 matching bases. V was shortened by 5 bases and J by 2 bases, with 11 bases between the two germline ends. Per the germline V gene, CDR1 is SGHTA and CDR2 is FQGNSA. The CDR3 spans 14 residues. CDR3 protein: CASSLSGYTDTQYF. As DNA, the CDR3 is TGTGCCAGCAGCCTTAGCGGTTACACAGATACGCAGTATTTT.

This clone was recorded once. The chain carries TRBV19 and TRBJ1-1; D gene uncertain. Germline-derived CDR1 and CDR2 are LNHDA and SQIVND (reference sequence). The CDR3 extends over 13 amino acids. Trimming cost V 4 bases and J 1 base, with 7 bases left between them. The CDR3: CASSRTRNTEAFF. The CDR3 DNA sequence: TGTGCCAGTAGTAGAACACGGAACACTGAAGCTTTCTTT.

This clone has a handful of counts. The chain employs TRBV5-1 and TRBJ2-5; D is undetermined. The CDR3 length is 11 residues. The ends were cut back, 6 bases at V and 5 bases at J, with 8 bases in the middle. The V gene's germline CDR1 is SGHRS and CDR2 YFSETQ. CDR3 protein: CASTEHETQYF. CDR3 DNA: TGCGCCAGCACAGAGCATGAGACCCAGTACTTC.

This chain connects TRBV6-1 to TRBJ1-2; D is unclear. V was pared by 7 bases and J by 2 bases, with 17 bases between. The CDR3 sequence is 15 residues long. Germline CDR1 and CDR2: MNHNS and SASEGT. CDR3 DNA: TGTGCCAGCACCCAACGGGAGAGAAACAACTATGGCTACACCTTC. Protein: CASTQRERNNYGYTF.

The CDR3 reads CAWSKSQFTNYGYTF. Here the CDR3 DNA reads TGTGCCTGGAGTAAGTCCCAGTTCACCAACTATGGCTACACCTTC. The J gene is TRBJ1-2, the V gene TRBV30; D is undetermined. V dropped 2 bases and J dropped 2 bases, with 15 bases sitting between them. The CDR3 totals 15 residues. Germline V lookup: CDR1 GTSNPN, CDR2 SVGIG (reference sequence).

The V and J genes are TRBV6-1 and TRBJ2-5, with TRBD1 as a possible D gene (6 bases). This CDR3 region has 14 residues. Trimming took 7 bases from V and 5 from J, leaving 17 bases between them. Germline CDR1 is MNHNS and CDR2 is SASEGT. In DNA form, the CDR3 reads TGTGCCAGCATAATAGGGGGTAAGACGGAGACCCAGTACTTC. Its protein is CASIIGGKTETQYF.

The V and J genes are TRBV6-5 and TRBJ2-3; D possibly matches TRBD1 or TRBD2 (7 bases each). CDR1 and CDR2 from the germline V gene are MNHEY and SVGAGI. V was pared by 4 bases and J by 4 bases, with 12 bases between. This CDR3 is 14 amino acids long. The CDR3, as DNA: TGTGCCAGCAGTTCAGGGGGGGGCGCAGATACGCAGTATTTT. This sequence encodes CASSSGGGADTQYF.

The rearrangement links TRBV6-1 to TRBJ2-7; D is uncertain. This CDR3 contains 14 residues. Germline values: CDR1 MNHNS, CDR2 SASEGT. With 0 bases removed from V and 4 bases from J, the gap between germline ends came to 10 bases. The CDR3 sequence: CASSEASPVYEQYF. For the CDR3, the DNA is TGTGCCAGCAGTGAAGCCTCGCCCGTATACGAGCAGTACTTC.

Worth noting for this clone: Other DNA sequences in this sample translate to the same CDR3. The chain combines TRBV28 with TRBJ2-7; D remains unclear. The CDR3 is 11 amino acids. The germline V and J ends were trimmed by 5 bases and 0 bases, with 2 bases remaining between them. Germline loops: CDR1 MDHEN, CDR2 SYDVKM. Here the CDR3 DNA reads TGTGCCAGCAGTGGCTCCTACGAGCAGTACTTC. This gives the protein CASSGSYEQYF.

The genes are TRBV9 and TRBJ2-3; 12 bases map to TRBD2. The length of the CDR3 is 15 residues. Germline assignment: CDR1 SGDLS and CDR2 YYNGEE. Losses at the gene ends were 1 base for V and 10 bases for J; bases not matched to a gene: 7. CDR3 sequence (DNA): TGTGCCAGCAGCGTAACTAGCGGGGGGATTCCCCCGCAGTATTTT. Protein: CASSVTSGGIPPQYF. Drawing the rest from reference TRBV9 and TRBJ2-3, the complete variable domain is DSGVTQTPKHLITATGQRVTLRCSPRSGDLSVYWYQQSLDQGLQFLIQYYNGEERAKGNILERFSAQQFPDLHSELNLSSLELGDSALYFCASSVTSGGIPPQYFGPGTRLTVL.

This chain joins TRBV4-1 and TRBJ2-6, with D possibly being TRBD2 (5 bases). Trimming took off 1 base at V and 0 bases at J, with 10 bases between the two ends. This CDR3 is 17 amino acids long. CDR1 is MGHRA and CDR2 is YSYEKL in the germline V gene. The CDR3 DNA sequence: TGCGCCAGCAGCCAAGTTGCGGGTAACTCTGGGGCCAACGTCCTGACTTTC. It yields the protein CASSQVAGNSGANVLTF.

Turning to this clone: The same CDR3 also results from other DNA sequences found in this sample. This chain links TRBV6-5 with TRBJ1-1, with 10 bases matching TRBD1. The CDR3 length is 15 residues. With V trimmed by 0 bases and J by 5 bases, 3 bases remained unmatched. CDR1 is MNHEY, CDR2 SVGAGI, per germline. In nucleotides, the CDR3 is TGTGCCAGCAGTTACTCAGGACAGGGGGGTACTGAAGCTTTCTTT. Amino acid sequence: CASSYSGQGGTEAFF.

This sequence joins TRBV6-5 and TRBJ1-6; weak D call: TRBD1 (6 bases). In germline, CDR1 is MNHEY, CDR2 SVGAGI. Trimming left V 7 bases short and J 2 bases short, with 12 bases between. This CDR3 region has 15 residues. The CDR3, as DNA: TGTGCCAGCACCATGACAGGAGCCTATAATTCACCCCTCCACTTT. As protein: CASTMTGAYNSPLHF.

The chain employs TRBV18 and TRBJ1-1; 8 bases are a match to TRBD1. Per germline, CDR1 KGHSH and CDR2 LQKENI. The CDR3 has 16 residues. V lost 3 bases and J lost 2; bases outside the gene matches: 8. The CDR3 loop is CASSPQRTGSNTEAFF. In DNA form, the CDR3 reads TGTGCCAGCTCACCGCAAAGGACAGGGTCTAACACTGAAGCTTTCTTT.

CDR3 in amino acids: CAWLVSIPRSYEQYF. The CDR3, as DNA: TGTGCCTGGCTCGTGTCCATACCTCGCTCCTACGAGCAGTACTTC. The chain employs TRBV30 and TRBJ2-7; D uncertain. CDR1 is GTSNPN and CDR2 is SVGIG in the germline V gene (reference sequence). The CDR3 is made up of 15 amino acids. The V gene lost 5 bases and the J gene lost 0 bases, with 17 bases spanning the gap.

In this sample, this clone turned up once. V is TRBV4-1 and J is TRBJ2-1; the D is unclear. This CDR3 is 18 amino acids long. V was trimmed by 2 bases and J by 9 bases, leaving 26 bases between them. Germline loops: CDR1 MGHRA, CDR2 YSYEKL. The CDR3 here is CASSQIRVPPSENSEQFF. CDR3 nucleotide sequence: TGCGCCAGCAGCCAAATTCGAGTCCCCCCGTCCGAGAACAGTGAGCAGTTCTTC.

The chain carries TRBV4-1 and TRBJ2-2, with D possibly TRBD1 on 6 matching bases. CDR1 is MGHRA, CDR2 YSYEKL, per germline. The length of the CDR3 is 14 residues. The CDR3 loop is CASTGWGNTGELFF. CDR3 DNA sequence: TGCGCTTCTACAGGGTGGGGGAACACCGGGGAGCTGTTTTTT.